This TCR beta chain was documented in a study of TIL therapy for anti-PD-1-resistant metastatic lung cancer. Whole-study context: Median patient age was about 50, ranging about 35-80 years. Median tumor mutation burden was under 1.6 mutations per megabase.

Time point reported: pre-treatment sample, taken before nivolumab and TIL therapy. Adults with stage 4 NSCLC were enrolled in a phase I trial. The immunoSEQ assay was v3. Repertoires were generated with immunoSEQ multiplex PCR, while TCRdb's copy carries only in-frame clones and drops some. The sample yields about 50,000 clones, about 80% seen once. This clone showed up just once. This sequence was found in a woman between 30 and 85 years old with non-small cell lung cancer. The sample here was blood, taken at baseline.

CDR3 residues: CASSFGGLDGYTF. The CDR3 DNA reads as TGTGCCAGCAGCTTTGGGGGGCTGGATGGCTACACCTTC. The V call is TRBV5-6, the J call TRBJ1-2, with D perhaps matching TRBD1 (6 bases). This CDR3 comprises 13 residues. Trimming cost V 2 bases and J 6 bases, with 11 bases left between them. The germline CDR1 and CDR2 sequences are SGHDT and YYEEEE.